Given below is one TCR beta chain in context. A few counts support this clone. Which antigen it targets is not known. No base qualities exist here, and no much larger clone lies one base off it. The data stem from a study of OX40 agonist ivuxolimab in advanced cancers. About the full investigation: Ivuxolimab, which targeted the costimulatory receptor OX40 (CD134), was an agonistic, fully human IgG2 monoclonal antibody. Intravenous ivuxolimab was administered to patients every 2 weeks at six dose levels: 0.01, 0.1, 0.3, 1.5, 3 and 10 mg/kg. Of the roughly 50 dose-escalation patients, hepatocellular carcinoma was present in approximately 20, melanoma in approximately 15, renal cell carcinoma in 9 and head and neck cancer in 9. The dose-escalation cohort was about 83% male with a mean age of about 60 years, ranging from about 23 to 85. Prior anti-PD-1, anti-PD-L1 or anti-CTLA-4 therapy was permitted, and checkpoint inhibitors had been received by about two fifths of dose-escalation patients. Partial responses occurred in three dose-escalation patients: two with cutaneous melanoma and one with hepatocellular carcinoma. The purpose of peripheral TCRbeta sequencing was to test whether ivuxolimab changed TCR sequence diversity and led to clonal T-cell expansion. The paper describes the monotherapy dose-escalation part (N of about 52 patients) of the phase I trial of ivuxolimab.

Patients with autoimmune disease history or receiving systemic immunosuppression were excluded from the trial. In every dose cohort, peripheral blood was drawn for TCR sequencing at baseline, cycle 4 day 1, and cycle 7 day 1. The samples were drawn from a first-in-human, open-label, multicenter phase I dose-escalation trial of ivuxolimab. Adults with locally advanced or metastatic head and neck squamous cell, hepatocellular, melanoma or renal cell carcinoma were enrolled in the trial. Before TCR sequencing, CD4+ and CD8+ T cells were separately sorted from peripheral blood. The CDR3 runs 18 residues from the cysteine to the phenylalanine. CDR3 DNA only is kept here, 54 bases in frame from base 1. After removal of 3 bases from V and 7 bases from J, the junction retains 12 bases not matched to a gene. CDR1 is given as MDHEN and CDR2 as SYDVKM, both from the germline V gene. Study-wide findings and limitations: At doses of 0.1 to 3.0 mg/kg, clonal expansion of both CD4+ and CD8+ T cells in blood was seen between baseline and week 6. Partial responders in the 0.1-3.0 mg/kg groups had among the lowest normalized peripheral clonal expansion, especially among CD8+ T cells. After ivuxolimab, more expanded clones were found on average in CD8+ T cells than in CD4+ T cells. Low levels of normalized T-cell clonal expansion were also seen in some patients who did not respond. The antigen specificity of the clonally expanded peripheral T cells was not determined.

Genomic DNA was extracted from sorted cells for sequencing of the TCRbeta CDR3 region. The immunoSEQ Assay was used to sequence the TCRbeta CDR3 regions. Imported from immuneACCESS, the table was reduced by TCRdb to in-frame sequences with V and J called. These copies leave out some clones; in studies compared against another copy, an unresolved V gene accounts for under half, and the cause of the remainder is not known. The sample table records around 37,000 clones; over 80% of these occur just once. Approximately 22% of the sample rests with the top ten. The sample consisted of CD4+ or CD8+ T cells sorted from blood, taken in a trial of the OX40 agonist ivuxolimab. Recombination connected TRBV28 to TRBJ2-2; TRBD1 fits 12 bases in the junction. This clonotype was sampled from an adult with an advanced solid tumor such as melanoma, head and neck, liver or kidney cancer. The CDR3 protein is CASSFSHGTGGYDGELFF. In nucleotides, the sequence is TGTGCCAGCAGTTTCTCCCACGGGACAGGGGGCTATGACGGGGAGCTGTTTTTT.